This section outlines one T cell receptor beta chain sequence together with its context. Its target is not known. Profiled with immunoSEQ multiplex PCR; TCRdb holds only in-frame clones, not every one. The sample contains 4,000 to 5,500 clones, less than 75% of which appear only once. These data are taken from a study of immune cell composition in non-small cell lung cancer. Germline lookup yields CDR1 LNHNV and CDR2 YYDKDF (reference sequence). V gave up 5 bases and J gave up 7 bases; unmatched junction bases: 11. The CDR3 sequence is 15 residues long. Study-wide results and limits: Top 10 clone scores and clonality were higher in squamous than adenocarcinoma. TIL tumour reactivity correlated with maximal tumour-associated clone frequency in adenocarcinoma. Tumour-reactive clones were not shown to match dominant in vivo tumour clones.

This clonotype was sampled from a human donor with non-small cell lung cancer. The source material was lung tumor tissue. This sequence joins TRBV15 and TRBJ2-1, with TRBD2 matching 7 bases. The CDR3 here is CATSQDPGLRNEQFF. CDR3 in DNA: TGTGCCACCAGCCAGGATCCGGGACTACGAAATGAGCAGTTCTTC.